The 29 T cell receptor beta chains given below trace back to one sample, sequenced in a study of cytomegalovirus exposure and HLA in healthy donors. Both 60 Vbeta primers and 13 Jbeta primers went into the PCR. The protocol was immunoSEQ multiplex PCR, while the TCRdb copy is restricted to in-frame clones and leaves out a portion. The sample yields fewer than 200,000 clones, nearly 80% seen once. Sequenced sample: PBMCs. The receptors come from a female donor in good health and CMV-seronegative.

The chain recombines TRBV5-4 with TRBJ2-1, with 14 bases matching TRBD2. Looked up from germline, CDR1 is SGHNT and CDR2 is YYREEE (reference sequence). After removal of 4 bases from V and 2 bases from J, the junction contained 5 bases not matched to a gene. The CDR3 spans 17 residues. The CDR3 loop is CASSGGLAGEPYNEQFF. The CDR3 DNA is TGTGCCAGCAGCGGGGGACTAGCGGGAGAACCCTACAATGAGCAGTTCTTC.

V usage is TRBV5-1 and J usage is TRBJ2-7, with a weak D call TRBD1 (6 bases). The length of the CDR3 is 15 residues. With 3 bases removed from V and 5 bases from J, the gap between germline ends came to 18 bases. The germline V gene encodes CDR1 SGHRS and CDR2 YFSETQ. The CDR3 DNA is TGCGCCAGCAGCTCCCAGGGCCCAGGGGACAACGAGCAGTACTTC. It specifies CASSSQGPGDNEQYF.

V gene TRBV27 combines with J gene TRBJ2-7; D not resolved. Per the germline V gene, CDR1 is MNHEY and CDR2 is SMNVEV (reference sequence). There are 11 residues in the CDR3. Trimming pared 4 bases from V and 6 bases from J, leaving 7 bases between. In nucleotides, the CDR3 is TGTGCCAGCAGTTCTACTTTCGAGCAGTACTTC. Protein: CASSSTFEQYF.

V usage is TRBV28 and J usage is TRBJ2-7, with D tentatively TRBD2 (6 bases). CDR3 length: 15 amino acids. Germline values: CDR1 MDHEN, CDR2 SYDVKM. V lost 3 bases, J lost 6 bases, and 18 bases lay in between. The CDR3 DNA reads TGTGCCAGCAGTTTTGGGGTTCGGGGGTTGGGCGAGCAGTACTTC. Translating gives CASSFGVRGLGEQYF.

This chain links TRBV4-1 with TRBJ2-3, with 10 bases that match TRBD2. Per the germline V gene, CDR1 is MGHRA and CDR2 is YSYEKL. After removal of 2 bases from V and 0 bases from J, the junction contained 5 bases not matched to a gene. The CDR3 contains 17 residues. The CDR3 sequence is CASSQIAGGGSTDTQYF. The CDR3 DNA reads TGCGCCAGCAGCCAAATAGCGGGAGGAGGTAGCACAGATACGCAGTATTTT.

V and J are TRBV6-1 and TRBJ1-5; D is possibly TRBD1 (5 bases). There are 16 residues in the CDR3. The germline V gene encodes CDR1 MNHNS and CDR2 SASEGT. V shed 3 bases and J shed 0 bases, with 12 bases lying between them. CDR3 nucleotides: TGTGCCAGCAGTGACCCGGGGGGTCTTAGCAATCAGCCCCAGCATTTT. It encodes CASSDPGGLSNQPQHF.

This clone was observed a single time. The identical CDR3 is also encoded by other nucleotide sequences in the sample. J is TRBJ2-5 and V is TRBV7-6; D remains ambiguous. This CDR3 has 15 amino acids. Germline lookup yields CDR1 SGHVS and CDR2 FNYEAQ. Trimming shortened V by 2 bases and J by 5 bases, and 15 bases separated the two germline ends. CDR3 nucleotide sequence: TGTGCCAGCAGCTTAATTGCAGATCTTCAGGAGACCCAGTACTTC. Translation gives CASSLIADLQETQYF.

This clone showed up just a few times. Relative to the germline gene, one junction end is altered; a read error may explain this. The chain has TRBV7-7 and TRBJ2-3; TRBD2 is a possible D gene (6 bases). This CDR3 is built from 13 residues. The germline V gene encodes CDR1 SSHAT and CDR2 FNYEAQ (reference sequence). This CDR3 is CASSPGTSDTQYF. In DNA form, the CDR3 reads TGTGCTAGCAGCCCTGGGACTTCAGATACGCAGTATTTT.

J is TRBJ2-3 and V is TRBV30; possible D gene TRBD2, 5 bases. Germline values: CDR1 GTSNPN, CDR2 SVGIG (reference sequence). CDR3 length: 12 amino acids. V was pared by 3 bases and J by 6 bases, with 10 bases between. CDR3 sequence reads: CAWSFRRDTQYF. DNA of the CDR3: TGTGCCTGGAGCTTTCGGAGGGATACGCAGTATTTT.

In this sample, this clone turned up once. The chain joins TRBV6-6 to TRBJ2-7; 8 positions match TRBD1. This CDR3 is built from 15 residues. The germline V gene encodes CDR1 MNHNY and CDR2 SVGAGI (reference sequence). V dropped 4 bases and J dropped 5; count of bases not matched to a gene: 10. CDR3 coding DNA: TGTGCCAGCAGTTTCGCGGGACAGGTCGCCCACGAGCAGTACTTC. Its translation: CASSFAGQVAHEQYF.

The CDR3 is CASSLAGGVLTETQYF. The CDR3 bases are TGCGCCAGCAGCTTGGCGGGAGGGGTCCTAACAGAGACCCAGTACTTC. The rearrangement uses TRBV5-1 and TRBJ2-5; 8 bases line up with TRBD2. Germline V gene lookup returns CDR1 SGHRS and CDR2 YFSETQ. This CDR3 is built from 16 residues. V was pared by 0 bases and J by 4 bases, with 8 bases of the junction left unmatched.

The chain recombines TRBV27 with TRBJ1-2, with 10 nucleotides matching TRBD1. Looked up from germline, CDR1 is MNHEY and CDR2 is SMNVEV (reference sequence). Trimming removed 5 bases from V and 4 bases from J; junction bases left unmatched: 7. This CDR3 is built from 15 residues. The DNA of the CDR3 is TGTGCCAGCAGTCCCGGGACAGGGGTTGGCTATGGCTACACCTTC. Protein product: CASSPGTGVGYGYTF.

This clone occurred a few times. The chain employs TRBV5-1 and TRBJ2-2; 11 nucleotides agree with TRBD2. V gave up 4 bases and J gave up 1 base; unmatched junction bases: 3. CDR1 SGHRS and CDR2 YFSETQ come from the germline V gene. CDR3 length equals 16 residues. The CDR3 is CASSPGTSGNTGELFF. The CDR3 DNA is TGCGCCAGCAGCCCTGGGACTAGCGGGAACACCGGGGAGCTGTTTTTT.

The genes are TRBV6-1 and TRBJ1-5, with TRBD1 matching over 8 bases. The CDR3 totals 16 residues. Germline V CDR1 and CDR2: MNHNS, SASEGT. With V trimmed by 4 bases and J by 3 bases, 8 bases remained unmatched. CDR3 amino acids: CASSVKSDRDNQPQHF. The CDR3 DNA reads TGTGCCAGCAGTGTTAAGTCGGACAGGGACAATCAGCCCCAGCATTTT.

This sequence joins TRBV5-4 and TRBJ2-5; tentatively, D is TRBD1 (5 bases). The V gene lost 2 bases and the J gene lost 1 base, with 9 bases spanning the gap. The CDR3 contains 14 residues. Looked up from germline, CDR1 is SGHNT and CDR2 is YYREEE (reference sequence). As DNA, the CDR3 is TGTGCCAGCAGCTTCCAGGGAAGCCAAGAGACCCAGTACTTC. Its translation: CASSFQGSQETQYF.

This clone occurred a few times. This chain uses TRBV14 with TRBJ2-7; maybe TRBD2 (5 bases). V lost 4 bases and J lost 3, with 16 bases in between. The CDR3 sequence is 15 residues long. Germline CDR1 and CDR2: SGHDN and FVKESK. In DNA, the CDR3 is TGTGCCAGCAGCCCCCAGGCCCTGGAGGTCTACGAGCAGTACTTC. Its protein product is CASSPQALEVYEQYF.

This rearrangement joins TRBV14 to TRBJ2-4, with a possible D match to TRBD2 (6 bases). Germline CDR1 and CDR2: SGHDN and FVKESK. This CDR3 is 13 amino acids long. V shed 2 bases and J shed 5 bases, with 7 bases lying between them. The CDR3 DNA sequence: TGTGCCAGCAGCCAATGGGGGGAAAACATTCAGTACTTC. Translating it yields CASSQWGENIQYF.

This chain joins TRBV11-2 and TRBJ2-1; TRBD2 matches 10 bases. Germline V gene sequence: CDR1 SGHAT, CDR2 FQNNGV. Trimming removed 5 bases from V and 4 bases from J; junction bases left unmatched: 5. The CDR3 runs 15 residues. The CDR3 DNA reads TGTGCCAGCAGCCTCCTAGCGGGAGAGTACAATGAGCAGTTCTTC. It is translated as CASSLLAGEYNEQFF.

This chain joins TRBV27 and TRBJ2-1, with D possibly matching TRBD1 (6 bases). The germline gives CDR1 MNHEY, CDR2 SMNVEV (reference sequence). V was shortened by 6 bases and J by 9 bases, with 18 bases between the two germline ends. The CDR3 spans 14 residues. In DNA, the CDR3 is TGTGCCAGCAGCCTCAGGGGATTTAAAGGTGAGCAGTTCTTC. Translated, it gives CASSLRGFKGEQFF.

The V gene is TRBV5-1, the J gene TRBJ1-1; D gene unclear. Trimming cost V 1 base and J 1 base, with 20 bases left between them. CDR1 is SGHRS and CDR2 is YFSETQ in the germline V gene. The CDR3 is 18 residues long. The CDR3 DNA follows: TGCGCCAGCAGCTTGTTTGAGGGCCCGGCGCGTACGAACACTGAAGCTTTCTTT. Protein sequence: CASSLFEGPARTNTEAFF.

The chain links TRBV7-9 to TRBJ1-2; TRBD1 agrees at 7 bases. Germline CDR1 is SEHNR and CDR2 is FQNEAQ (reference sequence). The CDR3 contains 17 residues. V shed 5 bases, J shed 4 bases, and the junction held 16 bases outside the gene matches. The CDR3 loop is CASSKSGTDLRLYGYTF. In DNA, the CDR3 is TGTGCCAGCAGCAAGTCCGGGACAGATCTTCGCCTCTATGGCTACACCTTC.

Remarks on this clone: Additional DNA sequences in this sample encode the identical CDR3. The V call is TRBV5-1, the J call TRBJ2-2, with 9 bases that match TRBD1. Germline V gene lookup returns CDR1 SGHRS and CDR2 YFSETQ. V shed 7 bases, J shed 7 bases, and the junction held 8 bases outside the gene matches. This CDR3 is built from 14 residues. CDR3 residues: CASRGQGSSGELFF. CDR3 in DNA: TGCGCCAGCCGGGGACAGGGTAGTAGCGGGGAGCTGTTTTTT.

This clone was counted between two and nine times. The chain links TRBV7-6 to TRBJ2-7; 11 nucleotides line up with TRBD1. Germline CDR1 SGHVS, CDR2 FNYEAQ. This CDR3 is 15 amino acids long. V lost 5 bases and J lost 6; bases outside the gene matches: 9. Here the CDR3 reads CASSHGQGARAEQYF. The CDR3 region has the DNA TGTGCCAGCAGCCACGGACAGGGGGCGAGGGCCGAGCAGTACTTC.

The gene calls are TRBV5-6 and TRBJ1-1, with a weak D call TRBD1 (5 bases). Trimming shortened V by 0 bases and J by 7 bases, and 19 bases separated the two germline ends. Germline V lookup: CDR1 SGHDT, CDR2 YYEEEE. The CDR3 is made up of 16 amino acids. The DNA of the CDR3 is TGTGCCAGCAGCTTGGAACCCCCACAGGCGCTCGGTGAAGCTTTCTTT. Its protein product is CASSLEPPQALGEAFF.

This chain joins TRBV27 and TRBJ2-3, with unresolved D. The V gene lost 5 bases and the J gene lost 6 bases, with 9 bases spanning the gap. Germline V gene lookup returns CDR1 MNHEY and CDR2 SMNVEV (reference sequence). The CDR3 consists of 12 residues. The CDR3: CASSAGVDTQYF. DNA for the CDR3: TGTGCCAGCAGTGCCGGTGTGGATACGCAGTATTTT.

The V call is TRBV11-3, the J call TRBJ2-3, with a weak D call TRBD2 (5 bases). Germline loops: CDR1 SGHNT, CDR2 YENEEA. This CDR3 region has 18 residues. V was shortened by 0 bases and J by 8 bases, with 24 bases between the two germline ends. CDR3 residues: CASSLDLSSRLVVGTQYF. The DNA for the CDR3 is TGTGCCAGCAGCTTAGATCTATCTAGCCGGTTGGTCGTGGGTACGCAGTATTTT.

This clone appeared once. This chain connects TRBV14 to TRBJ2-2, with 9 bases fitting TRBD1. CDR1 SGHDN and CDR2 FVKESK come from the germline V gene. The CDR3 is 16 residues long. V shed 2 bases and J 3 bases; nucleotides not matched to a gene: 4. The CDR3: CASSQLGDRDTGELFF. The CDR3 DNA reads TGTGCCAGCAGCCAATTGGGGGACAGGGACACCGGGGAGCTGTTTTTT. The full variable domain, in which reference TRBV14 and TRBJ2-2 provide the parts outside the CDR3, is EAGVTQFPSHSVIEKGQTVTLRCDPISGHDNLYWYRRVMGKEIKFLLHFVKESKQDESGMPNNRFLAERTGGTYSTLKVQPAELEDSGVYFCASSQLGDRDTGELFFGEGSRLTVL.

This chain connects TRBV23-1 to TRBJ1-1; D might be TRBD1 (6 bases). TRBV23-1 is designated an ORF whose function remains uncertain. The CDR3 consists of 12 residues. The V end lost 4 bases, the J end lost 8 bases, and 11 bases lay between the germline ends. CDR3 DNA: TGCGCCAGCAGTCCCGAGGACAGCGAAGCTTTCTTT. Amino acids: CASSPEDSEAFF.

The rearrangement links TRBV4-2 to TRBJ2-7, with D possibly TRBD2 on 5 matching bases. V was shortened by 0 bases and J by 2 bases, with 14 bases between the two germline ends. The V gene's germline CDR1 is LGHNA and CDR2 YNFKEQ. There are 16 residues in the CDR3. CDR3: CASSQDWAGPTYEQYF. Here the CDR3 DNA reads TGTGCCAGCAGCCAAGATTGGGCGGGCCCCACCTACGAGCAGTACTTC.